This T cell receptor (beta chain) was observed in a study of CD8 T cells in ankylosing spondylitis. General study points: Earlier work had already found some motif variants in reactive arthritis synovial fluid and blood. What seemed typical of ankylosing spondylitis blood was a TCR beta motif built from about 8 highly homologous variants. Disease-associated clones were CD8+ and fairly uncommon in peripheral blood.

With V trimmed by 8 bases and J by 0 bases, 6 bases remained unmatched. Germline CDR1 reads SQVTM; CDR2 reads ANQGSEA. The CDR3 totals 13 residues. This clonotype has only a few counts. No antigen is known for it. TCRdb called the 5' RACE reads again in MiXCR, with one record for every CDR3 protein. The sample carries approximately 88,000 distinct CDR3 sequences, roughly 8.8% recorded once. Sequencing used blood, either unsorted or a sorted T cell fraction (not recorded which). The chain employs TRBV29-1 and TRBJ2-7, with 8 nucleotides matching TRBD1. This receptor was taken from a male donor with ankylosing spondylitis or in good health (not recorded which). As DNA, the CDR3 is TGCAGCCTGAGGACAGGGAGCTCCTACGAGCAGTACTTC. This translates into CSLRTGSSYEQYF.